The clone carrying this T cell receptor beta chain showed up just a few times. Its specificity is not known. These data originate in a study of graft-versus-host responses after intestinal transplantation. Turning to the study itself: Each patient got anti-thymocyte globulin induction, then tacrolimus and steroids for roughly 3 years.

Germline assignment: CDR1 SNHLY and CDR2 FYNNEI. The V and J ends lost 7 bases and 8 bases, in that order; junction bases with no gene match: 7. This CDR3 spans 14 amino acids. Repertoires were generated with immunoSEQ multiplex PCR, while TCRdb's copy carries only in-frame clones and drops some. The top ten hold less than 0.85% of the sample, which has roughly 110,000 clones, roughly 87% seen once. General study findings and limits: GvH clones detected in recipient marrow included some appearing first in ileum or blood. Elevated graft-versus-host to host-versus-graft clonal ratios in allografts were recorded for patients with graft-donor T cell macrochimerism.

The sequence came from a human donor who was the organ donor for an intestinal transplant. The source material was unstimulated CD4+ T cells sorted from spleen or lymph node cells, sampled before transplant. V is TRBV2 and J is TRBJ1-4, with 10 bases that match TRBD1. Written as DNA, the CDR3 is TGTGCCAGCACCGGACAGGGGGTAGGGGAAAAACTGTTTTTT. Amino acids: CASTGQGVGEKLFF.